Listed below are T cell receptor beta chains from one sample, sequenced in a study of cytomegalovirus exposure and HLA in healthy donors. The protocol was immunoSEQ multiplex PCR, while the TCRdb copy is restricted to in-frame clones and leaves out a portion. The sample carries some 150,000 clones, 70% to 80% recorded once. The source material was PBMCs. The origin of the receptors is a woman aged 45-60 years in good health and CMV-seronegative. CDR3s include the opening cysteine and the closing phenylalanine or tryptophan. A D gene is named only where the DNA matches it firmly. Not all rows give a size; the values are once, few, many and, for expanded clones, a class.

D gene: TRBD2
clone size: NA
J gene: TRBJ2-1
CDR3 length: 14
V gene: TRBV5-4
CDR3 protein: CASSSLGTSVLQFF
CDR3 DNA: TGTGCCAGCAGCTCACTGGGGACTAGCGTCCTACAGTTCTTC

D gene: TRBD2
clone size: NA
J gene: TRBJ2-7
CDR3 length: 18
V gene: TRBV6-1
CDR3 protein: CASSVAAHPGGLAYEQYF
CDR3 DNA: TGTGCCAGCAGTGTGGCCGCTCACCCGGGGGGACTCGCCTACGAGCAGTACTTC

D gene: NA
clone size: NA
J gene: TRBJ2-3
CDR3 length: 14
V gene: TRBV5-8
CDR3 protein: CASSPMVGADTQYF
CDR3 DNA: TGTGCCAGCAGCCCTATGGTAGGGGCAGATACGCAGTATTTT

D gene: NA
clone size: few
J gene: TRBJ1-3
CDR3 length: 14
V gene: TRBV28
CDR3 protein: CASSSGFLRNTIYF
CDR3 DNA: TGTGCCAGCAGTTCGGGGTTCCTGCGGAACACCATATATTTT

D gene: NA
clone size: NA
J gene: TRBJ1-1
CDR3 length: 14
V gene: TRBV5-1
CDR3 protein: CASSPQGTNTEAFF
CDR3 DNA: TGCGCCAGCAGCCCTCAGGGAACGAACACTGAAGCTTTCTTT

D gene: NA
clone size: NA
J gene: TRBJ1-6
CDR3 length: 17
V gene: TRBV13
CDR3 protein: CASSTRPAGMLNSPLHF
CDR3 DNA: TGTGCCAGCAGCACCCGACCCGCGGGGATGTTAAATTCACCCCTCCACTTT

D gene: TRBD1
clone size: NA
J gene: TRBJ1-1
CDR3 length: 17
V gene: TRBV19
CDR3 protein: CASSIGDRGLGNTEAFF
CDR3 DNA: TGTGCCAGTAGTATAGGCGACAGGGGGCTCGGGAACACTGAAGCTTTCTTT

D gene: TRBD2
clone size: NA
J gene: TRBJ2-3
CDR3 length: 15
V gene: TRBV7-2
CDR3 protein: CASSFSGGVTDTQYF
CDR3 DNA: TGTGCCAGCAGCTTTAGCGGGGGGGTCACAGATACGCAGTATTTT

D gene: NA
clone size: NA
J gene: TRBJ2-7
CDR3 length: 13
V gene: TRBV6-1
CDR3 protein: CASSASALYEQYF
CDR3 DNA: TGTGCCAGCAGTGCTAGTGCCCTCTACGAGCAGTACTTC

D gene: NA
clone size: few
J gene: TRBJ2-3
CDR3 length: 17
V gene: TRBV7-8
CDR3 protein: CASSLRDWVLATDTQYF
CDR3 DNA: TGTGCCAGCAGCTTGCGGGACTGGGTGTTGGCCACAGATACGCAGTATTTT

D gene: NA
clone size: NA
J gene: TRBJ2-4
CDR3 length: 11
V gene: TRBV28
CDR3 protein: CASSDDWIQYF
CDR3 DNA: TGTGCCAGCAGCGACGACTGGATTCAGTACTTC

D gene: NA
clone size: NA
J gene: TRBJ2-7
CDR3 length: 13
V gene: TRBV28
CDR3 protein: CASSSQTPWAQYF
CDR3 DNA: TGTGCCAGCAGTTCCCAGACCCCATGGGCGCAGTACTTC

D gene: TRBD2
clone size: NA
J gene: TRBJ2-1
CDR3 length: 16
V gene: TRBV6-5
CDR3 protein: CASSYSPSGSYNEQFF
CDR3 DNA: TGTGCCAGCAGTTACTCACCTAGCGGGAGCTACAATGAGCAGTTCTTC

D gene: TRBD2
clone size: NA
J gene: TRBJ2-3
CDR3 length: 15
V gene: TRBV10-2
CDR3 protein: CASVSSGGATDTQYF
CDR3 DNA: TGCGCCAGCGTATCTAGCGGGGGGGCTACAGATACGCAGTATTTT

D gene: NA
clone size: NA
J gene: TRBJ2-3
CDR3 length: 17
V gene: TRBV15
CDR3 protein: CATSRDLPGLSTDTQYF
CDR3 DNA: TGTGCCACCAGCAGAGATTTACCCGGACTTAGCACAGATACGCAGTATTTT